Presented here are 5 T cell receptor beta chains from one specimen sequenced in a study of T-cell memory formation after mild COVID-19. TCRdb re-called the 5' RACE reads with MiXCR, one entry per CDR3 protein. The table includes about 110,000 distinct CDR3 sequences, under 15% detected once. Sequenced material: PBMCs or a T cell subset sorted from them (not recorded which). The receptors come from an adult woman who had mild COVID-19 (a few samples of this study predate the infection). Cell type and time point are not known.

The CDR3 region has the DNA TGCAGTGCTAGAGTCGCGGCAGTAGCCTACGAGCAGTACTTC. As protein: CSARVAAVAYEQYF. The rearrangement joins TRBV20-1 to TRBJ2-7, with D uncertain. CDR1 is DFQATT and CDR2 is SNEGSKA in the germline V gene (reference sequence). The CDR3 is 14 amino acids. Deletions cut 1 base from V and 2 bases from J, with 12 bases between.

This clonotype was picked up many times. The chain joins TRBV5-1 to TRBJ2-5, with D maybe TRBD1 (6 bases). This CDR3 contains 15 residues. V was trimmed by 2 bases and J by 5 bases, leaving 16 bases between them. Looked up from germline, CDR1 is SGHRS and CDR2 is YFSETQ. The CDR3 loop reads CASSLGTTARETQYF. CDR3 DNA: TGCGCCAGCAGCTTAGGGACAACGGCGAGGGAGACCCAGTACTTC.

The rearrangement uses TRBV11-1 and TRBJ2-7; D call uncertain. Germline-derived CDR1 and CDR2 are SGHAT and FQDESV (reference sequence). Trimming left V 5 bases short and J 4 bases short, with 12 bases between. This CDR3 spans 13 amino acids. The CDR3 sequence: CASSPFWGYEQYF. CDR3 coding DNA: TGTGCCAGCAGCCCTTTCTGGGGTTACGAGCAGTACTTC.

This clonotype turned up a few times. The DNA of the CDR3 is TGTGCCAGCAGCTACGGACGGACCTACGAGCAGTACTTC. Translation gives CASSYGRTYEQYF. The rearrangement uses TRBV14 and TRBJ2-7, with D uncertain. The CDR3 has 13 amino acids. The V gene's germline CDR1 is SGHDN and CDR2 FVKESK. V was cut by 5 bases and J by 2 bases, with 10 bases left in between.

V and J are TRBV7-6 and TRBJ2-3; D remains unclear. This CDR3 has 14 residues. In germline, CDR1 is SGHVS, CDR2 FNYEAQ. With 5 bases removed from V and 1 base from J, the gap between germline ends came to 10 bases. CDR3 DNA sequence: TGTGCCAGCAGCCGTGTAGGGCGCACAGATACGCAGTATTTT. This gives the protein CASSRVGRTDTQYF.